Sequencing of this T cell receptor beta chain was carried out in a study of CD8 T cells in ankylosing spondylitis. Study-wide findings and caveats: Prior work had noted some motif variants in reactive arthritis blood and synovial fluid. Reportedly, matched ankylosing spondylitis synovial fluid was significantly enriched for disease-linked clones. One TCR beta motif, made up of 7 or 8 highly homologous variants, appeared characteristic of ankylosing spondylitis blood.

5'-RACE, quantitative and with molecular barcodes, yielded the TCR beta libraries. TCRdb re-called the 5' RACE reads through MiXCR, storing one row per CDR3 protein. The sample comprises about 250,000 distinct CDR3 sequences, around 32% of which are singletons, and around 4% rests with the top ten. A note on this clonotype: Antigen: not known.

Per germline, CDR1 DFQATT and CDR2 SNEGSKA (reference sequence). Trimming took off 0 bases at V and 10 bases at J, with 14 bases between the two ends. The CDR3 is made up of 13 amino acids. Sequencing was carried out using blood, either unsorted or a sorted T cell fraction (not recorded which). The source of this sequence is a male donor with ankylosing spondylitis or in good health (not recorded which). The chain is built from TRBV20-1 and TRBJ2-3; D is undetermined. CDR3 sequence reads: CSARDYERSPQYF. The CDR3, as DNA: TGCAGTGCTAGAGATTATGAGAGATCTCCGCAGTATTTT.